This passage covers 8 T cell receptor beta chains from one sample sequenced in a study of somatic mutations in cytotoxic T cells in rheumatoid arthritis. Repertoires were generated with immunoSEQ multiplex PCR, while TCRdb's copy carries only in-frame clones and drops some. Seen here are tens of thousands of clones, approximately 86% observed once, and the top ten hold roughly 9.7%. The sample taken for sequencing was CD8+ T cells sorted from blood. These receptors were obtained from an adult with rheumatoid arthritis.

The chain couples TRBV7-9 to TRBJ2-3, with 16 bases lining up with TRBD2. Looked up from germline, CDR1 is SEHNR and CDR2 is FQNEAQ (reference sequence). The V gene end was trimmed by 6 bases and the J gene end by 6 bases; junction bases not matched to a gene: 6. There are 16 residues in the CDR3. CDR3 nucleotides: TGTGCCAGCAGAGGGACTAGCGGGGGGGCGGCCGATACGCAGTATTTT. Translated, it gives CASRGTSGGAADTQYF.

V is TRBV11-2 and J is TRBJ2-1; 9 bases align to TRBD2. From germline, CDR1 is SGHAT and CDR2 FQNNGV. Unmatched junction bases numbered 15, after V lost 3 bases and J lost 9 bases. This CDR3 region has 17 residues. Here the CDR3 DNA reads TGTGCCAGCAGCTTGCTTGTGGGCGGGAGGGCCCGAGGTGAGCAGTTCTTC. This encodes CASSLLVGGRARGEQFF.

This chain links TRBV4-1 with TRBJ2-7, with D tentatively TRBD2 (6 bases). The CDR3 runs to 16 residues. The V end was cut by 5 bases, the J end by 3 bases, with 20 bases between. Germline V gene lookup returns CDR1 MGHRA and CDR2 YSYEKL. The CDR3 DNA follows: TGCGCCAGCAGCGGAATGGGAGCGGGTCTTGACTACGAGCAGTACTTC. Translation: CASSGMGAGLDYEQYF.

The rearrangement uses TRBV9 and TRBJ2-3; no definite D call. This CDR3 region has 14 residues. Germline CDR1 is SGDLS and CDR2 is YYNGEE. With 3 bases removed from V and 0 bases from J, the gap between germline ends came to 8 bases. The CDR3 DNA follows: TGTGCCAGCAGCGGTTGGAGCAGCACAGATACGCAGTATTTT. This encodes CASSGWSSTDTQYF.

This chain uses TRBV20-1 with TRBJ2-1; 7 bases line up with TRBD2. The germline V gene encodes CDR1 DFQATT and CDR2 SNEGSKA (reference sequence). The CDR3 has 10 amino acids. The ends lost 7 bases at V and 7 bases at J; junction bases unmatched: 1. The CDR3 here is CSVGGNEQFF. For the CDR3, the DNA is TGCAGTGTCGGGGGGAATGAGCAGTTCTTC.

For the CDR3, the DNA is TGTGCCAGCAGTTTGTTAGCGGGAGTCTACAATGAGCAGTTCTTC. Protein sequence: CASSLLAGVYNEQFF. J is TRBJ2-1 and V is TRBV27; 9 bases match TRBD2. CDR3 length: 15 amino acids. Trimming at V came to 3 bases and at J to 3 bases, leaving 3 bases not matched to a gene. Per the germline V gene, CDR1 is MNHEY and CDR2 is SMNVEV (reference sequence).

The J gene is TRBJ2-1, the V gene TRBV6-1, with 8 bases that match TRBD1. V lost 6 bases, J lost 4 bases, and 5 bases stayed unmatched. Looked up from germline, CDR1 is MNHNS and CDR2 is SASEGT. The length of the CDR3 is 14 residues. Here the CDR3 reads CASRPGQEYNEQFF. DNA for the CDR3: TGTGCCAGCAGGCCGGGACAGGAGTACAATGAGCAGTTCTTC.

The gene calls are TRBV7-3 and TRBJ2-1; tentative D call: TRBD1 (6 bases). V lost 5 bases to trimming and J lost 0 bases, with 23 bases between them. This CDR3 is 19 amino acids long. CDR1 and CDR2 from the germline V gene are SGHTA and FQGTGA. CDR3 sequence: CASSQPRTDSISSYNEQFF. CDR3 nucleotide sequence: TGTGCCAGCAGCCAGCCTAGGACAGATTCCATTAGCTCCTACAATGAGCAGTTCTTC.